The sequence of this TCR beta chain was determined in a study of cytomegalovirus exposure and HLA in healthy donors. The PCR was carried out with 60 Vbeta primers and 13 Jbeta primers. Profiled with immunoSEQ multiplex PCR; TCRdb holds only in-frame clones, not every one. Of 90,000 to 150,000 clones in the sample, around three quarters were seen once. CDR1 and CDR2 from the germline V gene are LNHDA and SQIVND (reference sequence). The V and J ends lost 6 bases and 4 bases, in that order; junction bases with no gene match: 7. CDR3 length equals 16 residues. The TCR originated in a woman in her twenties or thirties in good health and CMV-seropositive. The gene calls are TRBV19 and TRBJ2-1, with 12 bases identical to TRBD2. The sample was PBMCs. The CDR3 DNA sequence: TGTGCCAGTAGGCCCCTAGCGGGGGGGATATACAATGAGCAGTTCTTC. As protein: CASRPLAGGIYNEQFF.